Sequencing of this T cell receptor (beta chain) was carried out in a study of shared T cell receptors in the human thymus. TCRdb keeps only in-frame clones here, not all; method: immunoSEQ multiplex PCR. The top ten hold around 0.01% of the sample, which has 720,000 or so clones, approximately 85% seen once. The data were also submitted as part of a second study, on human thymus T cells. From that second work: Obtained as resections during corrective heart surgery, the thymus tissue was then studied. The related literature has documented a marked overlap of thymic repertoires among unrelated individuals.

The receptor was derived from a girl under two years old with a congenital heart defect. The sequenced sample consisted of thymocytes.

CDR3 sequence: CASSLDSGNYEQYF. DNA for the CDR3: TGCGCCAGCAGCTTGGATAGCGGGAACTACGAGCAGTACTTC. The gene calls are TRBV5-1 and TRBJ2-7, with 8 positions matching TRBD2. Germline lookup yields CDR1 SGHRS and CDR2 YFSETQ. This CDR3 has 14 amino acids. The trim removed 0 bases at V and 3 bases at J, leaving 2 bases unmatched.